Here is one TCR beta chain with its context. Its antigen has not been determined. The observed sequence ends 3 residues before the CDR3 terminus, with the missing tail filled in from the germline J gene. CVID samples and control samples contributed equivalent amounts of genomic DNA as sequencing input. For every sample, a 60 bp segment covering the rearranged TCRbeta CDR3 region was amplified and then sequenced. The immunoSEQ assay, a bias-corrected multiplex PCR combined with high-throughput sequencing, was used for TCRbeta amplification. The original methods were these. Every unique nucleotide sequence counted as a clone and was annotated with V, D and J genes, copy number and frequency. Sequences were labeled productive if in frame, and non-productive if out of frame or containing stop codons. As previously described, Shannon's entropy was used to calculate clonality. The predicted amino acid sequences of productive clones were used to derive the mean CDR3 Kyte-Doolittle hydropathy. Hierarchical clustering of scaled V gene usage was performed with the R hclust function using Manhattan distance and complete linkage. Sharing of clones by CDR3 amino acid sequence was evaluated through resampling of 12 repertoires per group over 100 rounds. The repertoires were searched for about 68 published EBV-specific TCRbeta sequences and 200 to 300 published CMV-specific TCRbeta sequences. After two CVID samples that produced fewer than 10,000 sequences were dropped from the analysis, 35 to 45 CVID repertoires remained. TCRdb stores this immuneACCESS table with in-frame sequences only. Part of the clones is absent; in the studies checked, under half of the shortfall reflects unresolved V genes, and no reason is known for the rest. That table supplies the V and J calls and clone size; D and trimming were determined from the DNA. The sample records 8,500 to 13,000 clones, none occurring a single time. The ten largest clones capture roughly 6.2% of the sample.

Standard criteria, namely reduction of serum IgG, IgA and/or IgM below the normal range together with specific antibody deficiency, were applied for the diagnosis of CVID. There were about 45 subjects in the CVID group (around 30 male and some 15 female), ranging in age from 9 to 64 years, with a mean age of 40. Most of the CVID patients and most of the healthy controls were of Caucasian heritage. All CVID subjects had received replacement immunoglobulin therapy for at least one year at the time of study participation. When blood was collected, none of the CVID subjects were ill or on immunomodulatory or immunosuppressive medication. From each donor, roughly 5 to 8 ml of heparinized peripheral whole blood was collected. Genomic DNA from adults with common variable immune deficiency (CVID) and from healthy adult controls was used to sequence TCRbeta CDR3 repertoires. Diluted blood was density-centrifuged over Hypaque 1077 or Ficoll-Paque to isolate peripheral blood mononuclear cells. Genomic DNA was extracted from unsorted mononuclear cells by Qiagen column purification or by a centrifugation-based method.

The data derive from a study of T cell clonality in common variable immunodeficiency (dated by TCRdb to the mid-2010s). On the study overall, not on this receptor specifically: Fewer deletions and N-nucleotide insertions were reportedly observed in CVID TCRbeta sequences, and highly modified clones with 13 or more V deletions were reportedly absent from CVID TCRbeta sequences. Although equal DNA input was used, an average of roughly 89,000 unique sequences per sample was obtained for controls, compared with approximately 30,000 for CVID samples. Correlations between repertoire features and clinical complications were limited by patient heterogeneity within the CVID cohort. CVID subjects shared fewer TCRbeta clones with each other than healthy controls did (p < 0.0001). The authors noted that sequencing repertoires of T cell subpopulations would be needed to clarify what caused the increased clonality in CVID. Increased TCRbeta clonality was found in CVID subjects compared with healthy controls (t-test p = 0.018), with the increase being most characteristic of about a third of subjects.

Looking up the germline V gene yields CDR1 SGHTA and CDR2 FQGTGA. CDR3 length: 14 amino acids, cysteine to phenylalanine. The CDR3 was read in part: 33 bases, with the frame set at base 1. V is clipped by 2 bases and J by 6 bases, and the sequence between their germline boundaries is 8 bases long. The origin of this receptor is a human donor with common variable immunodeficiency. The chain is assembled from TRBV7-3 and TRBJ1-6; the D gene is perhaps TRBD1, on 5 matching bases. Sequenced sample: peripheral blood mononuclear cells. The CDR3 corresponds to CASSLLRANSPLHF. Partial CDR3 DNA: TGTGCCAGCAGCTTACTCAGGGCTAATTCACCC.